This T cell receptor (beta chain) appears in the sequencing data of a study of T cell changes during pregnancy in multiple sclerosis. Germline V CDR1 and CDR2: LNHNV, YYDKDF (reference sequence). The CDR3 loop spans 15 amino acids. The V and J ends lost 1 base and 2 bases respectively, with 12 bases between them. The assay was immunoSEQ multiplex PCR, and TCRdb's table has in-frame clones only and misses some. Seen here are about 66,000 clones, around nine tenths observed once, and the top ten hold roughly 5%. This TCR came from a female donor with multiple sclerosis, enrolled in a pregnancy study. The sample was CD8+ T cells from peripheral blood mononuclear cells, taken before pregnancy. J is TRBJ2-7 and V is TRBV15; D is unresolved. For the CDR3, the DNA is TGTGCCACCAGCAGAGTCCCGGAGCACGCCTACGAGCAGTACTTC. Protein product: CATSRVPEHAYEQYF.